This entry is about one T cell receptor (beta chain). The data derive from a study of blood T cell repertoires in COVID-19. Study summary: Sample material is recorded as cDNA or gDNA derived from T cells, B-cell-depleted T cells, or PBMCs.

Profiling relied on immunoSEQ multiplex PCR, and the TCRdb table lists in-frame clones only, not all of them. This sample has approximately 300,000 clones; around four fifths occur once, and the top ten carry around 4.2%. Germline V CDR1 and CDR2: MNHEY, SVGAGI. This CDR3 region has 15 residues. Trimming removed 0 bases from V and 0 bases from J, with 9 bases in between. The source of this sequence is a woman between 50 and 59 years old with active or convalescent COVID-19. The rearrangement links TRBV6-5 to TRBJ2-7, with D unclear. The sequenced sample consisted of peripheral blood. Here the CDR3 reads CASSYSALSSYEQYF. In DNA form, the CDR3 reads TGTGCCAGCAGTTACTCAGCGTTGAGCTCCTACGAGCAGTACTTC.